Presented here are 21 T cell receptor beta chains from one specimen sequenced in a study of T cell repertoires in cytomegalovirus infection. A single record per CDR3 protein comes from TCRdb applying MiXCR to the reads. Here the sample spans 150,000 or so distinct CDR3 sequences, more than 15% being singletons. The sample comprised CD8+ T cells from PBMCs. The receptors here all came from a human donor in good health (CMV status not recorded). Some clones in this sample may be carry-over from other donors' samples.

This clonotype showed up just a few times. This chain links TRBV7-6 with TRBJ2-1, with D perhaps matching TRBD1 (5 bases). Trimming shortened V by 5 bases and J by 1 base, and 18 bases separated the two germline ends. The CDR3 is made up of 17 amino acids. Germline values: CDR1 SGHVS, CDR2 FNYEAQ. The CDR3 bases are TGTGCCAGCAGCCCAAAGGACACCCGACGATCCTACAATGAGCAGTTCTTC. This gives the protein CASSPKDTRRSYNEQFF.

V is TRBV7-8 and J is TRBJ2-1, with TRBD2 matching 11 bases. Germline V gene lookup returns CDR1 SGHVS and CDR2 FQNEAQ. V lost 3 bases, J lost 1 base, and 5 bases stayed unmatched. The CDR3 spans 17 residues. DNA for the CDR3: TGTGCCAGCAGCTTTCTGACTAGCGGGGATTCCTACAATGAGCAGTTCTTC. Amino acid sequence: CASSFLTSGDSYNEQFF.

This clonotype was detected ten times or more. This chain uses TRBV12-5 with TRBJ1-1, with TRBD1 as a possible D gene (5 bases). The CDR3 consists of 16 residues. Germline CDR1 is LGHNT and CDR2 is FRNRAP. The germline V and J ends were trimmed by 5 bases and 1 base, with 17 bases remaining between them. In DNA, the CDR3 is TGTGCTAGTGGTCCAACGGACGGGGGAAGGAACACTGAAGCTTTCTTT. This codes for CASGPTDGGRNTEAFF. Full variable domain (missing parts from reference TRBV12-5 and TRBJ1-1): DARVTQTPRHKVTEMGQEVTMRCQPILGHNTVFWYRQTMMQGLELLAYFRNRAPLDDSGMPKDRFSAEMPDATLATLKIQPSEPRDSAVYFCASGPTDGGRNTEAFFGQGTRLTVV.

CDR3 in amino acids: CASSPWRASENTGELFF. Here the CDR3 DNA reads TGTGCCAGCAGCCCGTGGAGGGCTAGCGAAAACACCGGGGAGCTGTTTTTT. V gene TRBV7-9 combines with J gene TRBJ2-2, with D tentatively TRBD2 (6 bases). Trimming took off 5 bases at V and 2 bases at J, with 18 bases between the two ends. CDR1 SEHNR and CDR2 FQNEAQ come from the germline V gene (reference sequence). This CDR3 spans 17 amino acids.

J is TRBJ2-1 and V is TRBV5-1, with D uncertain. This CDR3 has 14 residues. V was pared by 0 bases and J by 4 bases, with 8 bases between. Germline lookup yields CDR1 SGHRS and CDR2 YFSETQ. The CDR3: CASSLATAYNEQFF. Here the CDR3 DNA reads TGCGCCAGCAGCTTGGCCACGGCTTACAATGAGCAGTTCTTC.

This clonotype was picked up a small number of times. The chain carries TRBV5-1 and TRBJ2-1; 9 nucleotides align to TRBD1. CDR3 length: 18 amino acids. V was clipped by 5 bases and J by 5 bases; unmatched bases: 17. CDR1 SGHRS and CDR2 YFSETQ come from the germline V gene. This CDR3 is CASRFRPARDRVDNEQFF. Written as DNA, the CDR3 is TGCGCCAGCAGATTCCGACCCGCCAGGGACAGGGTTGACAATGAGCAGTTCTTC. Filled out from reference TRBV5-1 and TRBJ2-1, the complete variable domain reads KAGVTQTPRYLIKTRGQQVTLSCSPISGHRSVSWYQQTPGQGLQFLFEYFSETQRNKGNFPGRFSGRQFSNSRSEMNVSTLELGDSALYLCASRFRPARDRVDNEQFFGPGTRLTVL.

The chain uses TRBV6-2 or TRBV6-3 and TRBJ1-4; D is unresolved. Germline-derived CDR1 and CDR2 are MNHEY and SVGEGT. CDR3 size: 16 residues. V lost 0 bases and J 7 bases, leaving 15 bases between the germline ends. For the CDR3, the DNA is TGTGCCAGCAGTTACTCATCAGGCGGGATTGGTGAAAAACTGTTTTTT. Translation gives CASSYSSGGIGEKLFF.

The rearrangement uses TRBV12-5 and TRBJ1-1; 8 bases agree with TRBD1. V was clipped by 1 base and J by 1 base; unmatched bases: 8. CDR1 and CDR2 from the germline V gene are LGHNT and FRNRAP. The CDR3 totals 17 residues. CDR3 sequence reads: CASGLALTGTGNTEAFF. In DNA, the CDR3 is TGTGCTAGTGGTTTGGCCTTGACCGGGACAGGGAACACTGAAGCTTTCTTT.

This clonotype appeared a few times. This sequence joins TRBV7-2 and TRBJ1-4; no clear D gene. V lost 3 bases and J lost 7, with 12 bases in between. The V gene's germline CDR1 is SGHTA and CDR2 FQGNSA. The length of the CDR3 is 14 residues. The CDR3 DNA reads TGTGCCAGCAGCTTTGGACTAAATGGTGAAAAACTGTTTTTT. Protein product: CASSFGLNGEKLFF.

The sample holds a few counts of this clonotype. The CDR3 here is CASSLVGRDQETQYF. CDR3 DNA: TGTGCCAGCAGCTTAGTCGGGAGGGACCAAGAGACCCAGTACTTC. The chain employs TRBV7-2 and TRBJ2-5; 8 bases are a match to TRBD2. This CDR3 has 15 amino acids. V lost 1 base and J lost 0; bases outside the gene matches: 1. Germline lookup yields CDR1 SGHTA and CDR2 FQGNSA.

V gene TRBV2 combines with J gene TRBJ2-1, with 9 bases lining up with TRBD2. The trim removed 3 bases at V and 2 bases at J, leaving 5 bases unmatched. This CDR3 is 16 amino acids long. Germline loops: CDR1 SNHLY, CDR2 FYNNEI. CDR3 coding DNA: TGTGCCAGCAGTGAGGTCCTAGCGGGACCCTACAATGAGCAGTTCTTC. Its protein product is CASSEVLAGPYNEQFF.

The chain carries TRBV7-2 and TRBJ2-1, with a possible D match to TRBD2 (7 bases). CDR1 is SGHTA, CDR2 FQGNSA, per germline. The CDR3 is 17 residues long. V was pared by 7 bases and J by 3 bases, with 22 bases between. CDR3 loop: CASNLGGGPLDYNEQFF. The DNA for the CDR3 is TGTGCCAGCAACCTAGGGGGGGGACCCTTGGACTACAATGAGCAGTTCTTC.

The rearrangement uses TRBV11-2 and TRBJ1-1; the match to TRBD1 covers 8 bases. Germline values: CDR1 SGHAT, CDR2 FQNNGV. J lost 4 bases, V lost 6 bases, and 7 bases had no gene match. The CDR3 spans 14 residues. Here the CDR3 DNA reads TGTGCCAGCAGGTATACAGGGGGGACCACTGAAGCTTTCTTT. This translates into CASRYTGGTTEAFF. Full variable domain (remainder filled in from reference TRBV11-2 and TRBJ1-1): EAGVAQSPRYKIIEKRQSVAFWCNPISGHATLYWYQQILGQGPKLLIQFQNNGVVDDSQLPKDRFSAERLKGVDSTLKIQPAKLEDSAVYLCASRYTGGTTEAFFGQGTRLTVV.

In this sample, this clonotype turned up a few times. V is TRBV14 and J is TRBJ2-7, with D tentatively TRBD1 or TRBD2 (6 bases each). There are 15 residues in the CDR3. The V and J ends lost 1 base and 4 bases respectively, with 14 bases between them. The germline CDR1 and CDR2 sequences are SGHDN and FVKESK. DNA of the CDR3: TGTGCCAGCAGCCAAGCGGCTAGGGGGAGGTACGAGCAGTACTTC. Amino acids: CASSQAARGRYEQYF. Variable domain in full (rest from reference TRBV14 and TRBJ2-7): EAGVTQFPSHSVIEKGQTVTLRCDPISGHDNLYWYRRVMGKEIKFLLHFVKESKQDESGMPNNRFLAERTGGTYSTLKVQPAELEDSGVYFCASSQAARGRYEQYFGPGTRLTVT.

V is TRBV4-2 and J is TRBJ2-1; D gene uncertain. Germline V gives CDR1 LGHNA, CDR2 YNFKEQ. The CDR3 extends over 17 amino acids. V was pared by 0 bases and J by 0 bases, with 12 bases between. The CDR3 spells CASSQEPSRSSYNEQFF. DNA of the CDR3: TGTGCCAGCAGCCAAGAACCCAGCCGTTCCTCCTACAATGAGCAGTTCTTC.

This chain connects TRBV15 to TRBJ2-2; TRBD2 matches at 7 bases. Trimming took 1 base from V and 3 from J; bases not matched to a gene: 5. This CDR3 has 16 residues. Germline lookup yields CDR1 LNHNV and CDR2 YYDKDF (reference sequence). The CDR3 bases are TGTGCCACCAGCAGAGGTGGACTAGATTACACCGGGGAGCTGTTTTTT. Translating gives CATSRGGLDYTGELFF.

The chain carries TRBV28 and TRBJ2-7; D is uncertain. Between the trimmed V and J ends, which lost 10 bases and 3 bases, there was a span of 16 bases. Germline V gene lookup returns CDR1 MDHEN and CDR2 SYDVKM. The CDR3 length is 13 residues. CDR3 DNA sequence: TGTGCCACCGGACCGCCATCCCGCTACGAGCAGTACTTC. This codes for CATGPPSRYEQYF.

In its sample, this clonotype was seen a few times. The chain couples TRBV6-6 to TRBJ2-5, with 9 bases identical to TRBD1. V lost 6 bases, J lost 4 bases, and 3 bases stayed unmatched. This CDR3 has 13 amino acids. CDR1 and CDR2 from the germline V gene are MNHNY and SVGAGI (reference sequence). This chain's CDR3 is CASRMDRGETQYF. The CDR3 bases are TGTGCCAGCAGAATGGACAGGGGAGAGACCCAGTACTTC.

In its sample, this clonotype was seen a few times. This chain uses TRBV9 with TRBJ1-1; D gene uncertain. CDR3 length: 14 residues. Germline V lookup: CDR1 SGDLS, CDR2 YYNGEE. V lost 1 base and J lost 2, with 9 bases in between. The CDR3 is CASSVTDINTEAFF. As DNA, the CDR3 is TGTGCCAGCAGCGTAACAGACATAAACACTGAAGCTTTCTTT.

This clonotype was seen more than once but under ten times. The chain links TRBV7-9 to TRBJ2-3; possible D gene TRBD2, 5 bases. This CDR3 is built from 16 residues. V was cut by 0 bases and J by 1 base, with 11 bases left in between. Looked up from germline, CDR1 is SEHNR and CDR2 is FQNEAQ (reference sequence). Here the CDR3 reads CASSLASASRTDTQYF. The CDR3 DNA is TGTGCCAGCAGCTTAGCATCGGCTAGCCGCACAGATACGCAGTATTTT. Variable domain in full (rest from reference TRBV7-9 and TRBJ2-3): DTGVSQNPRHKITKRGQNVTFRCDPISEHNRLYWYRQTLGQGPEFLTYFQNEAQLEKSRLLSDRFSAERPKGSFSTLEIQRTEQGDSAMYLCASSLASASRTDTQYFGPGTRLTVL.

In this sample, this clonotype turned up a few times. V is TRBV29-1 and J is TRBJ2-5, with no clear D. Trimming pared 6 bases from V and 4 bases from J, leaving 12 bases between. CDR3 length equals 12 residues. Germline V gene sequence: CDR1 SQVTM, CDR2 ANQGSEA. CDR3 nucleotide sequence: TGCAGCGTAATGTCCAGATCAGAGACCCAGTACTTC. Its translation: CSVMSRSETQYF. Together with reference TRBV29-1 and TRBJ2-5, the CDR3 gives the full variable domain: SAVISQKPSRDICQRGTSLTIQCQVDSQVTMMFWYRQQPGQSLTLIATANQGSEATYESGFVIDKFPISRPNLTFSTLTVSNMSPEDSSIYLCSVMSRSETQYFGPGTRLLVL.